The next 23 T cell receptor beta chains were all read from a single sample in a study of T cells in Graves' hyperthyroidism and ophthalmopathy. RNA transcripts served as the template for amplifying TCR beta CDR3 regions. TCR CDR3 underwent first-round RT-PCR with the HTBI primer set. One entry per CDR3 protein results from TCRdb running MiXCR on the multiplex PCR reads. The sample shows around 450,000 distinct CDR3 sequences, roughly 15% of them seen only once. Sequenced sample: blood. The source is a woman between 18 and 29 years old with Graves' hyperthyroidism.

This clonotype was observed many times. The CDR3 coding sequence is TGTGCCAGCAGCTTAGAACAGACCGCCTCAAGAAAGTACTTC. It translates to CASSLEQTASRKYF. The rearrangement joins TRBV7-3 to TRBJ2-5; D uncertain. CDR1 and CDR2 (germline): SGHTA, FQGTGA. V shed 2 bases and J shed 12 bases, with 19 bases lying between them. There are 14 residues in the CDR3.

The chain has TRBV29-1 and TRBJ2-1; 8 bases are shared with TRBD2. The CDR3 contains 16 residues. Germline CDR1 is SQVTM and CDR2 is ANQGSEA. J was trimmed by 7 bases and V by 1 base; bases with no gene match: 12. In nucleotides, the CDR3 is TGCAGCGTTGAAGGGTCCGGGAGGGCCAGTGGGAATGAGCAGTTCTTC. As protein: CSVEGSGRASGNEQFF.

This clonotype was recorded at least ten times. The genes are TRBV28 and TRBJ1-6; perhaps TRBD1 as D (6 bases). CDR1 and CDR2 (germline): MDHEN, SYDVKM. CDR3 length: 13 residues. V was cut by 5 bases and J by 7 bases, with 9 bases left in between. The CDR3 protein is CASSRTGNSPLHF. CDR3 coding DNA: TGTGCCAGCAGTCGAACAGGGAATTCACCCCTCCACTTT.

This clonotype was recorded many times. This chain links TRBV5-1 with TRBJ2-6, with a weak D call TRBD1 (6 bases). Trimming shortened V by 5 bases and J by 4 bases, and 16 bases separated the two germline ends. The CDR3 length is 16 residues. CDR1 is SGHRS, CDR2 YFSETQ, per germline. CDR3 nucleotide sequence: TGCGCCAGCAGACCTACCCCAGGGGACGGGGCCAACGTCCTGACTTTC. It specifies CASRPTPGDGANVLTF. Complete variable domain (other parts from reference TRBV5-1 and TRBJ2-6): KAGVTQTPRYLIKTRGQQVTLSCSPISGHRSVSWYQQTPGQGLQFLFEYFSETQRNKGNFPGRFSGRQFSNSRSEMNVSTLELGDSALYLCASRPTPGDGANVLTFGAGSRLTVL.

The V call is TRBV29-1, the J call TRBJ2-5; D unresolved. V dropped 1 base and J dropped 9 bases, with 15 bases sitting between them. This CDR3 has 13 amino acids. Germline V CDR1 and CDR2: SQVTM, ANQGSEA. CDR3 sequence: CSVEVGSPLPQYF. DNA for the CDR3: TGCAGCGTTGAAGTTGGGTCCCCGCTACCCCAGTACTTC.

This clonotype was detected many times. This chain joins TRBV18 and TRBJ1-6, with unresolved D. The CDR3 has 15 amino acids. Trimming pared 8 bases from V and 5 bases from J, leaving 16 bases between. CDR1 is KGHSH, CDR2 LQKENI, per germline. The DNA for the CDR3 is TGTGCCAGCGGCACTGGAGTGGCCAATAATTCACCCCTCCACTTT. Its translation is CASGTGVANNSPLHF. Full variable domain (rest looked up from reference TRBV18 and TRBJ1-6): NAGVMQNPRHLVRRRGQEARLRCSPMKGHSHVYWYRQLPEEGLKFMVYLQKENIIDESGMPKERFSAEFPKEGPSILRIQQVVRGDSAAYFCASGTGVANNSPLHFGNGTRLTVT.

This clonotype was detected many times. The chain couples TRBV12-3 or TRBV12-4 to TRBJ1-2, with 8 bases that match TRBD1. The CDR3 is 14 amino acids. After removal of 7 bases from V and 6 bases from J, the junction contained 10 bases not matched to a gene. As DNA, the CDR3 is TGTGCCAGCATTCAACAGGGGGGGGCGGATGGCTACACCTTC. It encodes CASIQQGGADGYTF.

This clonotype was counted between two and nine times. The chain carries TRBV13 and TRBJ1-2, with 7 bases that match TRBD1. Germline CDR1 PRHDT, CDR2 FYEKMQ (reference sequence). Losses at the gene ends were 2 bases for V and 3 bases for J; bases not matched to a gene: 3. CDR3 length: 14 amino acids. In DNA, the CDR3 is TGTGCCAGCAGCTTAAAGGGGGCCGACTATGGCTACACCTTC. Encoded protein: CASSLKGADYGYTF.

This clonotype was found many times. V gene TRBV3-1 combines with J gene TRBJ2-2, with TRBD1 identical over 8 bases. V shed 4 bases, J shed 5 bases, and the junction held 3 bases outside the gene matches. In germline, CDR1 is LGHDT, CDR2 YNNKEL (reference sequence). The CDR3 loop spans 14 amino acids. The CDR3 is CASSPRTGTGELFF. For the CDR3, the DNA is TGTGCCAGCAGCCCCCGGACAGGGACCGGGGAGCTGTTTTTT.

At least ten counts were recorded for this clonotype. This chain uses TRBV3-1 with TRBJ2-3, with D possibly TRBD1 on 5 matching bases. This CDR3 is 16 amino acids long. Per germline, CDR1 LGHDT and CDR2 YNNKEL (reference sequence). Trimming cost V 0 bases and J 1 base, with 11 bases left between them. CDR3 residues: CASSQDRRQRTDTQYF. The CDR3 region has the DNA TGTGCCAGCAGCCAAGATCGTCGACAGCGCACAGATACGCAGTATTTT.

This clonotype came up many times. This sequence joins TRBV12-3 or TRBV12-4 and TRBJ2-1, with 7 bases fitting TRBD2. CDR3 length equals 17 residues. Germline trimming cut 1 base from V and 4 bases from J; bases unmatched to any gene: 10. The CDR3, as DNA: TGTGCCAGCAGTTTAGGGATAAGCGGGAACCTGTACAATGAGCAGTTCTTC. It yields the protein CASSLGISGNLYNEQFF.

The table lists this clonotype with many counts. This chain connects TRBV7-3 to TRBJ2-2; 11 bases map to TRBD2. Germline trimming cut 1 base from V and 0 bases from J; bases unmatched to any gene: 7. CDR3 length equals 19 residues. CDR1 and CDR2 (germline): SGHTA, FQGTGA. CDR3 region: CASSLISGLAGSNTGELFF. CDR3 coding DNA: TGTGCCAGCAGCTTAATATCAGGACTAGCGGGCTCGAACACCGGGGAGCTGTTTTTT.

Worth noting for this clonotype: A much larger clone sits a single nucleotide away, making a read error possible. The chain links TRBV18 to TRBJ2-1; D not resolved. CDR1 KGHSH and CDR2 LQKENI come from the germline V gene. This CDR3 spans 16 amino acids. This CDR3 is CASSPTQKSSYSEQFF. As DNA, the CDR3 is TGTGCCAGCTCACCAACCCAGAAGAGCTCCTACAGTGAGCAGTTCTTC.

This clonotype was seen more than once but under ten times. This chain joins TRBV7-9 and TRBJ2-7, with D tentatively TRBD1 (6 bases). The CDR3 has 13 amino acids. CDR1 SEHNR and CDR2 FQNEAQ come from the germline V gene (reference sequence). V was shortened by 5 bases and J by 5 bases, with 13 bases between the two germline ends. The DNA of the CDR3 is TGTGCCAGCAGCCCTTTACGACAGGACGAGCAGTACTTC. It specifies CASSPLRQDEQYF.

This clonotype came up a few times. This chain joins TRBV7-9 and TRBJ2-1, with TRBD1 as a possible D gene (5 bases). The CDR3 consists of 12 residues. V gave up 4 bases and J gave up 14 bases, with 15 bases separating them. CDR1 and CDR2 from the germline V gene are SEHNR and FQNEAQ (reference sequence). The CDR3 DNA sequence: TGTGCCAGCAGCTATAGGGCAGGGCAGAAGTTCTTC. This codes for CASSYRAGQKFF.

This clonotype was counted at least ten times. This chain uses TRBV28 with TRBJ2-1, with 12 positions matching TRBD2. With 6 bases clipped from V and 2 bases from J, the junction kept 5 bases outside the gene matches. The V gene's germline CDR1 is MDHEN and CDR2 SYDVKM. This CDR3 is built from 16 residues. The CDR3 sequence: CASSPLAGGPYNEQFF. The CDR3 DNA is TGTGCCAGCAGCCCACTAGCGGGAGGACCCTACAATGAGCAGTTCTTC.

This clonotype was observed at least ten times. The chain carries TRBV30 and TRBJ2-3, with unresolved D. The V and J ends lost 1 base and 4 bases respectively, with 6 bases between them. This CDR3 is built from 12 residues. Looked up from germline, CDR1 is GTSNPN and CDR2 is SVGIG (reference sequence). CDR3 in DNA: TGTGCCTGGAGTGCCCGCGCAGATACGCAGTATTTT. It specifies CAWSARADTQYF.

This clonotype was recorded many times. The gene calls are TRBV2 and TRBJ2-3; D gene ambiguous. Trimming shortened V by 5 bases and J by 0 bases, and 6 bases separated the two germline ends. CDR3 length: 13 residues. Germline V gene data show CDR1 as SNHLY and CDR2 as FYNNEI. The CDR3 DNA is TGTGCCAGCAGTTCCCAGAGCACAGATACGCAGTATTTT. Its protein product is CASSSQSTDTQYF.

The chain links TRBV10-3 to TRBJ2-1, with TRBD2 matching over 12 bases. The V gene's germline CDR1 is ENHRY and CDR2 SYGVKD. Germline trimming cut 6 bases from V and 7 bases from J; bases unmatched to any gene: 4. The CDR3 extends over 14 amino acids. CDR3 loop: CAIRGTSGLNEQFF. DNA of the CDR3: TGTGCCATCAGGGGGACTAGCGGGTTGAATGAGCAGTTCTTC.

This clonotype was counted many times. The chain uses TRBV12-3 or TRBV12-4 and TRBJ2-3; TRBD1 agrees at 7 bases. The J call may be mistaken, given a closer DNA end match to TRBJ1-5. This CDR3 has 15 residues. In DNA form, the CDR3 reads TGTGCCAGCAGTTTATTCGGGACAGTCACAGATACGCAGCATTTT. Translated, it gives CASSLFGTVTDTQHF.

The J gene is TRBJ2-4, the V gene TRBV28; 7 positions match TRBD1. The J segment lost 6 bases and the V segment lost 5 bases, leaving 7 bases of the junction unmatched. CDR3 size: 14 residues. The germline CDR1 and CDR2 sequences are MDHEN and SYDVKM. CDR3 sequence (DNA): TGTGCCAGCAGTGAAGGGGGCAGGGGAAACATTCAGTACTTC. Protein product: CASSEGGRGNIQYF. Supplemented by reference TRBV28 and TRBJ2-4, the full variable domain reads DVKVTQSSRYLVKRTGEKVFLECVQDMDHENMFWYRQDPGLGLRLIYFSYDVKMKEKGDIPEGYSVSREKKERFSLILESASTNQTSMYLCASSEGGRGNIQYFGAGTRLSVL.

This clonotype was detected ten times or more. The gene calls are TRBV5-1 and TRBJ1-1; the match to TRBD1 covers 7 bases. J gave up 11 bases and V 4 bases, and 11 bases lay outside the gene matches. The CDR3 spans 13 residues. Germline CDR1 SGHRS, CDR2 YFSETQ. The CDR3, as DNA: TGCGCCAGCAGCCTAGACAGGGCGGGTGGGGCTTTCTTT. This gives the protein CASSLDRAGGAFF.

This clonotype occurred many times. The chain employs TRBV29-1 and TRBJ2-5; 8 bases are a match to TRBD1. This CDR3 region has 15 residues. The germline V gene encodes CDR1 SQVTM and CDR2 ANQGSEA. Trimming took 3 bases from V and 4 from J; bases not matched to a gene: 10. The DNA of the CDR3 is TGCAGCGTTGATGGTGTCCAGGGGGCGGGAGAGACCCAGTACTTC. This gives the protein CSVDGVQGAGETQYF.